This TCR beta chain was captured by sequencing in a study of OX40 agonist ivuxolimab in advanced cancers. Study as a whole: Dose-escalation patients' cancers were hepatocellular carcinoma, melanoma, renal cell or head and neck cancer. Study results and caveats: Low normalized T-cell clonal expansion was also seen in some nonresponders. Circulating CD4+ and CD8+ T cells showed clonal expansion by week 6 at 0.1 to 3.0 mg/kg. Among T cells, CD8+ cells averaged more expanded clones than CD4+ cells.

CDR3 size: 15 residues. Germline CDR1 reads SGHNT; CDR2 reads YYREEE (reference sequence). V lost 4 bases to trimming and J lost 5 bases, with 18 bases between them. A note on this clone: As yet, its antigen is unknown.

Clones were sequenced by immunoSEQ multiplex PCR, and TCRdb holds only the in-frame ones, with some missing. Here the sample spans more than 55,000 clones, about 87% being singletons. This clonotype originated in an adult with an advanced solid tumor such as melanoma, head and neck, liver or kidney cancer. The V gene is TRBV5-4, the J gene TRBJ2-5; no clear D gene. The sequences come from CD4+ or CD8+ T cells sorted from blood, collected in a trial of the OX40 agonist ivuxolimab. CDR3 region: CASSATGQLQETQYF. CDR3 coding DNA: TGTGCCAGCAGCGCGACTGGTCAGCTGCAGGAGACCCAGTACTTC.